This TCR beta chain was sequenced for a study of blood T cell repertoires in COVID-19. TCRdb's copy holds only in-frame clones and misses some; the assay was immunoSEQ multiplex PCR. The sample consists of approximately 100,000 clones, roughly two thirds of them appearing once. The CDR3 is 14 amino acids. CDR1 is KGHSH and CDR2 is LQKENI in the germline V gene. Trimming left V 3 bases short and J 3 bases short, with 12 bases between. This TCR derives from a human donor with acute or convalescent COVID-19. The donor label of this sample is uncertain. Sequencing was done on a sample of peripheral blood. The chain couples TRBV18 to TRBJ2-7; weak D call: TRBD1 (7 bases). The CDR3 DNA follows: TGTGCCAGCTCACCTGGAGGGGGCGGCTACGAGCAGTACTTC. Translated: CASSPGGGGYEQYF.